This T cell receptor beta chain was documented in a study of liver allograft versus peripheral blood T cells. Study-level background: Within transplanted livers, the T cell receptor repertoires were examined and compared against the repertoires present in the peripheral blood of liver transplant recipients.

This clonotype came up many times. Germline V CDR1 and CDR2: KGHDR, SFDVKD. V gave up 3 bases and J gave up 0 bases, with 14 bases separating them. This CDR3 has 17 residues. TCRdb reprocessed the reads with MiXCR, giving one entry per CDR3 protein. The table has approximately 9,000 distinct CDR3 sequences, 15% to 20% seen once. This TCR derives from a human patient who had a liver transplant. Some T cells may originate from the graft donor. J is TRBJ2-1 and V is TRBV24-1; the D gene is possibly TRBD1 (5 bases). The chain's CDR3 is CATSDGASGDSYNEQFF. The CDR3 region has the DNA TGTGCCACCAGTGATGGGGCGAGTGGGGACTCCTACAATGAGCAGTTCTTC.